The entry below gives a single TCR beta chain sequence along with its context. Its cognate antigen is unknown. These data are taken from a study of OX40 agonist ivuxolimab in advanced cancers. General study results and limits: CD8+ T cells (on average) carried more expanded clones than CD4+ T cells.

Germline lookup yields CDR1 LNHDA and CDR2 SQIVND (reference sequence). Trimming cost V 3 bases and J 5 bases, with 8 bases left between them. There are 13 residues in the CDR3. The repertoire was sequenced with immunoSEQ multiplex PCR; TCRdb's copy has only in-frame clones and lacks some. The data show approximately 66,000 clones, about 85% seen once. The clonotype originates from an adult with an advanced solid tumor such as melanoma, head and neck, liver or kidney cancer. The gene calls are TRBV19 and TRBJ1-5; no clear D gene. Sequenced material: CD4+ or CD8+ T cells sorted from blood, taken in a trial of the OX40 agonist ivuxolimab. CDR3 residues: CASSIGRDQPQHF. The CDR3 DNA sequence: TGTGCCAGTAGTATTGGACGGGATCAGCCCCAGCATTTT.